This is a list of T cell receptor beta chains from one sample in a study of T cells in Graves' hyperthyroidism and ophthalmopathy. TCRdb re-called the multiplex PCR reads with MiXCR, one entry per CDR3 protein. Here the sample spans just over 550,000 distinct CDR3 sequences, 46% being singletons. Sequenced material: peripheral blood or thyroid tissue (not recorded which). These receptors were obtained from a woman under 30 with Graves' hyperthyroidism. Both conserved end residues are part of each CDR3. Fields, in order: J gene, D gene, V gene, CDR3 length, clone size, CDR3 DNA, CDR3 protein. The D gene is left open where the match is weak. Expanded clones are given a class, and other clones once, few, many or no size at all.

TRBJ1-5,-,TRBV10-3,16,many,TGTGCCATCAGTGAGTCGAGGACATTTAGCAATCAGCCCCAGCATTTT,CAISESRTFSNQPQHF
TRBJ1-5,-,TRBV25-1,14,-,TGTGCCAGCAGTGAATACGGGCAAGATCAGCCCCAGCATTTT,CASSEYGQDQPQHF
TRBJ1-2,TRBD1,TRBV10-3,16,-,TGTGCCATCAGCAGGACAGGGCCGAACGGAGGCTATGGCTACACCTTC,CAISRTGPNGGYGYTF
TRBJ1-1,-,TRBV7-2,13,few,TGTGCCAGCACCACGGGGATGAACACTGAAGCTTTCTTT,CASTTGMNTEAFF
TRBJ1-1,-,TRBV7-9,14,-,TGTGCCAGCAGCTTAAACCGCTTGAACACTGAAGCTTTCTTT,CASSLNRLNTEAFF
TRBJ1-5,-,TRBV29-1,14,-,TGCAGCGTCCGGGGACTAGCGGGATCTGAGACCCAGCATTTT,CSVRGLAGSETQHF
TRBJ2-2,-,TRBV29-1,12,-,TGCAGCGCCGGTGGCAGAACCGGGGAGCTGTTTTTT,CSAGGRTGELFF
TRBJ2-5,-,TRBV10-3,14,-,TGTGCCATCACCGAAGGAACAGGGCTAGAGACCCAGTACTTC,CAITEGTGLETQYF
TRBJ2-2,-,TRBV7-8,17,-,TGTGCTAGCAGCAACCAACCCGGACTATTTAACACCGGGGAGCTGTTTTTT,CASSNQPGLFNTGELFF
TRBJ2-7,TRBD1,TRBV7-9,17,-,TGTGCCAGCAGCTTACAACAGGGGGTGGACTCGGTTTACGAGCAGTACTTC,CASSLQQGVDSVYEQYF
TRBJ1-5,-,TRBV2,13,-,TGTGCCAGTTCCCGGGTGAATAATCAGCCCCAGCATTTT,CASSRVNNQPQHF
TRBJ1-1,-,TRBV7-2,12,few,TGTGCCAGCTCACGAGGTATTTCTGAAGCTTTCTTT,CASSRGISEAFF
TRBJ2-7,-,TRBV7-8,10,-,TGTGCCACCAAACCCTACGAGCAGTACTTC,CATKPYEQYF
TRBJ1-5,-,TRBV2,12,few,TGTGCCAGCAGCTTAATTGGGAGGCCCCAGCATTTT,CASSLIGRPQHF
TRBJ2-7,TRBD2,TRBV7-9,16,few,TGTGCCAGCAGCCCGTCGACTAGCGGATTTTCCTACGAGCAGTACTTC,CASSPSTSGFSYEQYF
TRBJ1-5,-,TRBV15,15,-,TGTGCCACCAGCAGAGATCGGGTGGCGGGCCAGCCCCAGCATTTT,CATSRDRVAGQPQHF
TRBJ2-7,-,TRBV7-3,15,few,TGTGCCAGCAGCAAAGAGGGCGGGGTCTCCTACGAGCAGTACTTC,CASSKEGGVSYEQYF
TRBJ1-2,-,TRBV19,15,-,TGTGCCAGTAGTATACAGGGGATGGTGAAGGATGGCTACACCTTC,CASSIQGMVKDGYTF
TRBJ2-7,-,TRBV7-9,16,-,TGTGCCAGCAGCCCTTCCTCGCCTAAACCCTCCTACGAGCAGTACTTC,CASSPSSPKPSYEQYF
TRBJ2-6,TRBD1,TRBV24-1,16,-,TGTGCCACCAGTGATCCCGGGACAGCAGGGGCCAACGTCCTGACTTTC,CATSDPGTAGANVLTF
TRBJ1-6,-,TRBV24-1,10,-,TGTGCCACCAGTGATCCAGCCCTCCACTTT,CATSDPALHF
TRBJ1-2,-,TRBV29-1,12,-,TGCAGCGTTGAGATACAGGTGTATGGCTACACCTTC,CSVEIQVYGYTF
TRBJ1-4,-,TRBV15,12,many,TGTGCCACCAGCAGAGTTCCGGAAAAACTGTTTTTT,CATSRVPEKLFF
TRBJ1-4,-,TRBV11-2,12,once,TGTGCCAGCAGCGGACGACTGGAAAAACTGTTTTTT,CASSGRLEKLFF
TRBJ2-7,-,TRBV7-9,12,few,TGTGCCAGCAGCTTATCCCTTTACGAGCAGTACTTC,CASSLSLYEQYF
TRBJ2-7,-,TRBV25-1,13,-,TGTGCCAGCGATGATCTCGCCTCCTACGAGCAGTACTTC,CASDDLASYEQYF
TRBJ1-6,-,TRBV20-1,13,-,TGCAGTGCTAACTCCTGGGACAATTCACCCCTCCACTTT,CSANSWDNSPLHF
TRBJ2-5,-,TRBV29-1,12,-,TGCAGCGTTGAAGTCGGCCGGGAGACCCAGTACTTC,CSVEVGRETQYF
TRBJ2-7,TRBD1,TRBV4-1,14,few,TGCGCCAGCAGACGAGACAGGGTGGACTACGAGCAGTACTTC,CASRRDRVDYEQYF
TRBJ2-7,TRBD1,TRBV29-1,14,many,TGCAGCGTTGGCCTTTTCCAGGGGGCAGACGAGCAGTACTTC,CSVGLFQGADEQYF
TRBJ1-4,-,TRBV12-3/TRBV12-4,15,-,TGTGCCAGCAGTCCGAAACACTGGGCGGATGAAAAACTGTTTTTT,CASSPKHWADEKLFF
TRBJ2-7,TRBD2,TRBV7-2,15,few,TGTGCCAGCAGCCCGGGACTAGCGGTAAACTACGAGCAGTACTTC,CASSPGLAVNYEQYF
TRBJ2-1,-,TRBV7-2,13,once,TGTGCCAGCAGCTTAAGAGGGGGCAATGAGCAGTTCTTC,CASSLRGGNEQFF
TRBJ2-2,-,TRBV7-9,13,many,TGTGCCAGCAGCCGTCCAGGGACCGGGGAGCTGTTTTTT,CASSRPGTGELFF
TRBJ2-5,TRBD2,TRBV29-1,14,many,TGCAGCGTTGAGATTAGCGGGCGGCAAGAGACCCAGTACTTC,CSVEISGRQETQYF
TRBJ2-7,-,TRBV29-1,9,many,TGCAGCGGATTATACGAGCAGTACTTC,CSGLYEQYF
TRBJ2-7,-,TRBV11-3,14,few,TGTGCCAGCAGCTTAACGACCCAGAGCTACGAGCAGTACTTC,CASSLTTQSYEQYF
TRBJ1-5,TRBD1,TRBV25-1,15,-,TGTGCCAGCAGCCCGGACAGGGGAAGTTATCAGCCCCAGCATTTT,CASSPDRGSYQPQHF
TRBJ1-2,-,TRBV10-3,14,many,TGTGCCATCAGTGAGTCCACATCTAACTATGGCTACACCTTC,CAISESTSNYGYTF
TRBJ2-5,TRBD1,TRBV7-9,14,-,TGTGCCAGCAGTTATTCGGACAGGAGGGAGACCCAGTACTTC,CASSYSDRRETQYF
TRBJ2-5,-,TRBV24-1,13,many,TGTGCCACCAGTGATTCGTCAGAAGAGACCCAGTACTTC,CATSDSSEETQYF
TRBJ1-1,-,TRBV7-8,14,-,TGTGCCAGCAGCTCGCGGATCGACCCCTTAGGCGCTTTCTTT,CASSSRIDPLGAFF